This T cell receptor beta chain was obtained from a study of shared clonotypes between healthy human individuals. Study-wide findings and caveats: Some clonotypes were shared by all four sorted-subset donors, while others were not shared. The non-shared ones had lower generation probabilities than the shared ones. Richness estimates generally favored naive over memory subsets.

A remark on this clone: Antigen unknown.

This CDR3 is 15 amino acids long. The germline V gene has CDR1 SGHRS and CDR2 YFSETQ. The V segment lost 4 bases and the J segment 2 bases; nucleotides outside the gene matches: 6. Every donor, a Caucasian adult, lived in Nashville, Tennessee. Data came from immunoSEQ multiplex PCR; TCRdb stores just in-frame clones and leaves some out. The sample includes 950,000 to 1,300,000 clones, about 74% seen only once; the top ten take 1.5%. This TCR was sampled from a man between 18 and 29 years old in good health. Input material: memory CD4+ T cells sorted from blood. Subset defined: CD45RA-negative fraction. The V gene is TRBV5-1, the J gene TRBJ2-3, with 8 nucleotides matching TRBD1. The CDR3 region is CASSPRTGITDTQYF. CDR3 bases: TGCGCCAGCAGCCCCCGGACAGGGATCACAGATACGCAGTATTTT.